Shown below are 30 T cell receptor beta chains from a single sample sequenced in a study of blood T cell repertoires in COVID-19. The table came from immunoSEQ multiplex PCR; TCRdb's copy has only in-frame clones and leaves some out. Altogether under 200,000 clones are present, roughly nine tenths being singletons, with the ten largest covering around 9.9%. Specimen: peripheral blood. These receptors were taken from a woman aged 60-75 years with COVID-19, enrolled during active disease.

CDR3 amino acids: CASSTFRQGEGETQYF. CDR3 bases: TGTGCCAGTAGCACATTTCGACAGGGGGAAGGGGAGACCCAGTACTTC. V is TRBV19 and J is TRBJ2-5, with 9 bases identical to TRBD1. The length of the CDR3 is 16 residues. The V and J ends lost 6 bases and 5 bases, in that order; junction bases with no gene match: 13. Looked up from germline, CDR1 is LNHDA and CDR2 is SQIVND (reference sequence). Full variable domain (remainder filled in from reference TRBV19 and TRBJ2-5): DGGITQSPKYLFRKEGQNVTLSCEQNLNHDAMYWYRQDPGQGLRLIYYSQIVNDFQKGDIAEGYSVSREKKESFPLTVTSAQKNPTAFYLCASSTFRQGEGETQYFGPGTRLLVL.

The V and J genes are TRBV7-2 and TRBJ2-1; TRBD2 matches at 8 bases. The germline V gene encodes CDR1 SGHTA and CDR2 FQGNSA. The junction had 10 bases not matched to a gene; V was cut back by 5 bases and J by 4 bases. CDR3 length equals 16 residues. The CDR3 DNA reads as TGTGCCAGCAGCAGAAGGGGAGCGGGAGTTTACAATGAGCAGTTCTTC. Translation: CASSRRGAGVYNEQFF.

Of note for this clone: Other DNA sequences within the sample encode an identical CDR3. V usage is TRBV19 and J usage is TRBJ2-2; 11 bases align to TRBD2. Looked up from germline, CDR1 is LNHDA and CDR2 is SQIVND (reference sequence). This CDR3 spans 16 amino acids. Trimming at V came to 5 bases and at J to 0 bases, leaving 2 bases not matched to a gene. In DNA, the CDR3 is TGTGCCAGTAGTCCGGGACTAGCGGCGAACACCGGGGAGCTGTTTTTT. Residues: CASSPGLAANTGELFF.

This clone was picked up a small number of times. The V gene is TRBV5-1, the J gene TRBJ2-1; 12 bases agree with TRBD2. The length of the CDR3 is 16 residues. CDR1 SGHRS and CDR2 YFSETQ come from the germline V gene. The J segment lost 5 bases and the V segment lost 3 bases, leaving 6 bases of the junction unmatched. The CDR3 nucleotides read TGCGCCAGCAGCTATAGACTAGCGGGAGCCAACAATGAGCAGTTCTTC. This codes for CASSYRLAGANNEQFF.

The chain has TRBV6-5 and TRBJ2-5; 8 bases fit TRBD2. Germline assignment: CDR1 MNHEY and CDR2 SVGAGI. The V gene end was trimmed by 6 bases and the J gene end by 1 base; junction bases not matched to a gene: 4. The CDR3 extends over 14 amino acids. CDR3 protein: CASRMLAGQETQYF. CDR3 nucleotide sequence: TGTGCCAGCAGAATGCTAGCGGGCCAAGAGACCCAGTACTTC.

The chain recombines TRBV19 with TRBJ1-1, with 7 bases matching TRBD1. The V gene's germline CDR1 is LNHDA and CDR2 SQIVND (reference sequence). The CDR3 consists of 13 residues. The junction had 4 bases not matched to a gene; V was cut back by 2 bases and J by 7 bases. The CDR3 nucleotides read TGTGCCAGTAGTATACCGGGACAGCTTGAAGCTTTCTTT. Translated: CASSIPGQLEAFF.

The chain carries TRBV3-1 (or the pseudogene TRBV3-2) and TRBJ2-1, with D possibly matching TRBD1 (5 bases). There are 16 residues in the CDR3. Germline assignment: CDR1 LGHDT and CDR2 YNNKEL (reference sequence). The V end was cut by 4 bases, the J end by 3 bases, with 16 bases between. The CDR3 DNA reads TGTGCCAGCAGCCCCCATAGGGGTAGTAACTACAATGAGCAGTTCTTC. Translating gives CASSPHRGSNYNEQFF.

The chain links TRBV27 to TRBJ1-2; TRBD1 aligns across 9 bases. Germline lookup yields CDR1 MNHEY and CDR2 SMNVEV (reference sequence). The CDR3 spans 14 residues. The J segment lost 5 bases and the V segment lost 6 bases, leaving 7 bases of the junction unmatched. DNA for the CDR3: TGTGCCAGCAGGCCCCGGACAGGGGCTTATGGCTACACCTTC. Encoded protein: CASRPRTGAYGYTF.

The chain combines TRBV30 with TRBJ2-2; 9 bases are shared with TRBD1. The length of the CDR3 is 16 residues. Unmatched junction bases numbered 6, after V lost 1 base and J lost 3 bases. Germline V CDR1 and CDR2: GTSNPN, SVGIG (reference sequence). The CDR3 loop is CAWSGYRDRDTGELFF. Here the CDR3 DNA reads TGTGCCTGGAGTGGATACCGGGACAGGGACACCGGGGAGCTGTTTTTT.

The J gene is TRBJ2-1, the V gene TRBV12-2; the table's D gene call, TRBD2, was not cross checked with the DNA. TRBV12-2 is a pseudogene locus. CDR3 size: 18 residues. CDR3 in DNA: TGTGCAAGTCGCTTAGCGTACGAGCGGGGGACACTATACAATGAGCAGTTCTTC. This codes for CASRLAYERGTLYNEQFF.

This chain links TRBV18 with TRBJ2-1; the match to TRBD2 covers 9 bases. The germline V gene has CDR1 KGHSH and CDR2 LQKENI. V was pared by 2 bases and J by 5 bases, with 4 bases of the junction left unmatched. The CDR3 covers 15 residues. Here the CDR3 reads CASSPGTSRHNEQFF. The CDR3 bases are TGTGCCAGCTCACCAGGGACTAGCCGACACAATGAGCAGTTCTTC.

V gene TRBV19 combines with J gene TRBJ2-1; tentatively, D is TRBD1 (5 bases). The CDR3 sequence is 15 residues long. CDR1 LNHDA and CDR2 SQIVND come from the germline V gene (reference sequence). V was clipped by 6 bases and J by 2 bases, with 14 bases between them. The DNA of the CDR3 is TGTGCCAGTAGGGAACCCAGGGCAACCTACAATGAGCAGTTCTTC. Its protein product is CASREPRATYNEQFF.

This chain joins TRBV6-2 or TRBV6-3 and TRBJ2-7, with 7 positions matching TRBD1. The CDR3 extends over 15 amino acids. The germline V gene encodes CDR1 MNHEY and CDR2 SVGEGT. V dropped 5 bases and J dropped 3; count of bases not matched to a gene: 10. CDR3 amino acids: CASSPTGTADYEQYF. The CDR3 DNA reads TGTGCCAGCAGTCCCACCGGGACAGCGGACTACGAGCAGTACTTC.

This clone was recorded once. The CDR3 DNA reads as TGTGCCAGCAGCGTCAGGGGTTTAGGTTCACCCCTCCACTTT. Translating it yields CASSVRGLGSPLHF. The chain joins TRBV6-4 to TRBJ1-6, with D perhaps matching TRBD1 (6 bases). This CDR3 is 14 amino acids long. Looked up from germline, CDR1 is MRHNA and CDR2 is SNTAGT. Trimming cost V 6 bases and J 9 bases, with 15 bases left between them.

The chain is built from TRBV3-1 (or the pseudogene TRBV3-2) and TRBJ1-1, with a possible D match to TRBD1 (6 bases). V gave up 1 base and J gave up 8 bases, with 20 bases separating them. The germline CDR1 and CDR2 sequences are LGHDT and YNNKEL (reference sequence). This CDR3 is 16 amino acids long. CDR3 nucleotide sequence: TGTGCCAGCAGCCAAGGACGTCAGGGGCGGTTTATCGAAGCTTTCTTT. This encodes CASSQGRQGRFIEAFF.

The chain links TRBV20-1 to TRBJ2-7; 11 bases line up with TRBD2. V trimming: 3 bases; J trimming: 1 base; junction bases outside the gene matches: 5. The CDR3 spans 15 residues. The germline V gene encodes CDR1 DFQATT and CDR2 SNEGSKA (reference sequence). CDR3 nucleotide sequence: TGCAGTGCTAGTTCCCGACTAGCGGGGTCCTACGAGCAGTACTTC. Translating it yields CSASSRLAGSYEQYF.

The V and J genes are TRBV28 and TRBJ1-2; TRBD1 agrees at 9 bases. The germline V gene encodes CDR1 MDHEN and CDR2 SYDVKM. The CDR3 has 14 amino acids. The junction had 4 bases not matched to a gene; V was cut back by 5 bases and J by 3 bases. The CDR3 is CASSPGQGDYGYTF. The CDR3 nucleotides are TGTGCCAGCAGTCCGGGACAGGGCGACTATGGCTACACCTTC.

This chain connects TRBV14 to TRBJ1-1, with D possibly TRBD1 on 6 matching bases. The CDR3 runs to 15 residues. The V gene lost 4 bases and the J gene lost 1 base, with 13 bases spanning the gap. Germline V gives CDR1 SGHDN, CDR2 FVKESK. The CDR3 nucleotides are TGTGCCAGCAGCCTCAGGGGAGTCGCGAACACTGAAGCTTTCTTT. Protein: CASSLRGVANTEAFF.

This rearrangement joins TRBV19 to TRBJ2-1; 12 bases map to TRBD2. This CDR3 has 16 residues. J was trimmed by 3 bases and V by 5 bases; bases with no gene match: 5. The germline gives CDR1 LNHDA, CDR2 SQIVND (reference sequence). CDR3 amino acids: CASSPLAGGIYNEQFF. CDR3 coding DNA: TGTGCCAGTAGTCCTCTAGCGGGAGGGATCTACAATGAGCAGTTCTTC.

This clone appeared once. J is TRBJ2-3 and V is TRBV4-3; D not resolved. Germline CDR1 reads LGHNA; CDR2 reads YSLEER. CDR3 length equals 13 residues. V dropped 0 bases and J dropped 6 bases, with 7 bases sitting between them. CDR3 protein: CASSQDTGDTQYF. CDR3 nucleotide sequence: TGCGCCAGCAGCCAAGACACCGGGGATACGCAGTATTTT.

Only a few counts were recorded for this clone. The J gene is TRBJ1-5, the V gene TRBV7-9; 8 bases match TRBD1. Losses at the gene ends were 1 base for V and 3 bases for J; bases not matched to a gene: 14. Germline V gene lookup returns CDR1 SEHNR and CDR2 FQNEAQ (reference sequence). CDR3 length: 19 residues. CDR3 nucleotides: TGTGCCAGCAGCTTAGAAGCGTGGACAGGGCGCTCCGACAATCAGCCCCAGCATTTT. It codes for CASSLEAWTGRSDNQPQHF.

The gene calls are TRBV27 and TRBJ2-2, with 9 bases lining up with TRBD1. The CDR3 extends over 15 amino acids. Germline V gives CDR1 MNHEY, CDR2 SMNVEV (reference sequence). V gave up 3 bases and J gave up 9 bases; unmatched junction bases: 8. The CDR3 bases are TGTGCCAGCAGTTTGGGGACAGGGTCGTTGTGGGAGCTGTTTTTT. Translated, it gives CASSLGTGSLWELFF.

The table lists this clone with a count of one. CDR3 loop: CSVLRSQGETQYF. In nucleotides, the CDR3 is TGCAGCGTTCTTCGGTCCCAGGGGGAGACCCAGTACTTC. The chain is built from TRBV29-1 and TRBJ2-5; tentative D call: TRBD1 (6 bases). Trimming cost V 5 bases and J 5 bases, with 15 bases left between them. The germline gives CDR1 SQVTM, CDR2 ANQGSEA. The CDR3 has 13 amino acids.

The V call is TRBV6-4, the J call TRBJ2-1, with D possibly matching TRBD2 (5 bases). CDR1 is MRHNA, CDR2 SNTAGT, per germline. This CDR3 contains 14 residues. V lost 3 bases and J 4 bases, leaving 10 bases between the germline ends. CDR3 amino acids: CASSEGDWYNEQFF. CDR3 sequence (DNA): TGTGCCAGCAGTGAGGGAGATTGGTACAATGAGCAGTTCTTC.

This chain links TRBV10-3 with TRBJ1-1, with 9 positions matching TRBD1. Trimming took 6 bases from V and 1 from J; bases not matched to a gene: 6. Germline V gives CDR1 ENHRY, CDR2 SYGVKD. The CDR3 consists of 15 residues. DNA for the CDR3: TGTGCCATCAGCACGCCGGGACAGGGGAACACTGAAGCTTTCTTT. It encodes CAISTPGQGNTEAFF.

The chain recombines TRBV2 with TRBJ2-2; 9 bases line up with TRBD2. This CDR3 spans 15 amino acids. CDR1 and CDR2 (germline): SNHLY, FYNNEI. Trimming took 5 bases from V and 1 from J; bases not matched to a gene: 2. CDR3 residues: CASSWTSENTGELFF. The CDR3 DNA sequence: TGTGCCAGCAGTTGGACTAGCGAGAACACCGGGGAGCTGTTTTTT.

This clone was recorded once. The chain employs TRBV18 and TRBJ1-5; D not resolved. Germline loops: CDR1 KGHSH, CDR2 LQKENI. The CDR3 runs to 15 residues. Trimming took off 3 bases at V and 2 bases at J, with 11 bases between the two ends. CDR3 sequence reads: CASSPGGSGNQPQHF. The CDR3 DNA reads as TGTGCCAGCTCACCGGGAGGGTCGGGCAATCAGCCCCAGCATTTT.

This clone turned up a few times. The chain couples TRBV6-1 to TRBJ1-6; TRBD1 agrees at 7 bases. The CDR3 runs 15 residues. V lost 2 bases to trimming and J lost 11 bases; unmatched junction nucleotides: 9. Germline CDR1 is MNHNS and CDR2 is SASEGT. The CDR3 region is CASSENTGEYAPLHF. CDR3 DNA: TGTGCCAGCAGTGAAAATACAGGGGAATATGCACCCCTCCACTTT.

This clone has just one count. The V and J genes are TRBV18 and TRBJ2-7; 10 bases are shared with TRBD1. Germline V CDR1 and CDR2: KGHSH, LQKENI. V lost 4 bases, J lost 8 bases, and 8 bases stayed unmatched. This CDR3 is 14 amino acids long. CDR3 sequence reads: CASSQPGQGKKQYF. The CDR3 DNA follows: TGTGCCAGCTCACAACCGGGACAGGGGAAGAAGCAGTACTTC. Supplemented by reference TRBV18 and TRBJ2-7, the full variable domain reads NAGVMQNPRHLVRRRGQEARLRCSPMKGHSHVYWYRQLPEEGLKFMVYLQKENIIDESGMPKERFSAEFPKEGPSILRIQQVVRGDSAAYFCASSQPGQGKKQYFGPGTRLTVT.

The CDR3 loop reads CASSRDRRAGELFF. CDR3 in DNA: TGTGCCAGTAGTAGAGACAGGAGGGCCGGGGAGCTGTTTTTT. The chain combines TRBV19 with TRBJ2-2; D is possibly TRBD1 or TRBD2 (6 bases each). V lost 4 bases and J lost 6, with 12 bases in between. The CDR3 has 14 residues. Germline CDR1 reads LNHDA; CDR2 reads SQIVND (reference sequence). Complete variable domain (other parts from reference TRBV19 and TRBJ2-2): DGGITQSPKYLFRKEGQNVTLSCEQNLNHDAMYWYRQDPGQGLRLIYYSQIVNDFQKGDIAEGYSVSREKKESFPLTVTSAQKNPTAFYLCASSRDRRAGELFFGEGSRLTVL.